The T cell receptor beta chain under discussion was sequenced for a study of metastatic and nonmetastatic thyroid tumors. Study outcomes and limitations: Relative to benign nodules, malignant thyroid tumors were reportedly characterized by significantly elevated TCR beta diversity in blood and tumor.

Source study methods: Variation in CDR3 across clinicopathological groups served as the basis for constructing a distant-metastasis classifier in papillary thyroid cancer. MiXCR was used by TCRdb to re-call the PCR reads. The V and J calls were determined by TCRdb, not by the authors. Found here are around 30,000 clones, 10% to 15% of them singletons; the top ten hold 4.9%. Among the patients, none had received any treatment before thyroid surgery. V shed 3 bases and J shed 0 bases, with 7 bases lying between them. CDR3 length: 14 residues. CDR1 and CDR2 from the germline V gene are KGHSH and LQKENI. This clone was counted ten times or more. The antigen is not known.

The receptor was isolated from a female donor with papillary thyroid cancer or a benign thyroid nodule (not recorded which). Some clones in this sample may be carry-over from other donors' samples. What was sequenced was blood. The chain has TRBV18 and TRBJ2-3; no clear D gene. The CDR3: CASSPTASTDTQYF. The CDR3 DNA reads TGTGCCAGCTCACCGACGGCTAGCACAGATACGCAGTATTTT.